This T cell receptor (beta chain) was sequenced for a study of blood T cell repertoires in COVID-19. This CDR3 contains 19 residues. This clone was observed a handful of times. Original processing methods: Amplified reference gene primers provided the basis for estimating nucleated cell counts. Sequencing was performed with immunoSEQ multiplex PCR; in TCRdb, only in-frame clones are kept and a portion is missing. For V, J and clone size, that table is used; D and trimming come from the DNA. The top ten clones hold around 5% of a sample with about 280,000 clones, approximately 78% of them seen once. The sequence came from a man in his forties who had been exposed to COVID-19. The chain employs TRBV21-1 and TRBJ1-5; no check of the table's D call, TRBD1, against the DNA was made. TRBV21-1 is termed a pseudogene. The sequenced sample was PBMCs or T cells enriched from blood (not recorded which). The CDR3 spells CASSMPRDRGKPLNQPQHF. The CDR3 nucleotides read TGTGCCAGCAGCATGCCCCGGGACAGGGGAAAACCCCTCAATCAGCCCCAGCATTTT.